This record looks at one T cell receptor beta chain sequence and its context. Its specificity is not known. A junction end diverges from the germline sequence, so it may reflect a read error. Germline V gene data show CDR1 as SSHAT and CDR2 as FNYEAQ (reference sequence). CDR3 size: 13 residues. The sample originates from a study of radiotherapy plus CTLA-4 blockade in lung cancer. General study findings and limits: Response, reportedly, was best predicted by interferon-beta along with early blood T cell clone dynamics.

Profiled with immunoSEQ multiplex PCR; TCRdb holds only in-frame clones, not every one. The sample has 55,000 to 80,000 clones, approximately 80% seen once. CTLA-4 blockade using ipilimumab, together with focal radiation, was received by patients with chemo-refractory metastatic non-small-cell lung cancer. The source was peripheral blood, collected from a patient treated with radiotherapy plus ipilimumab. This chain connects TRBV7-7 to TRBJ1-5; D is unclear. This receptor was taken from a human donor with non-small cell lung cancer who had a complete response to radiotherapy plus ipilimumab. CDR3 coding DNA: TGTGCTAGCAGCTCAGAACTCAATCAGCCCCAGCATTTT. Its protein product is CASSSELNQPQHF. Combining the CDR3 with reference TRBV7-7 and TRBJ1-5 gives the whole variable domain GAGVSQSPRYKVTKRGQDVTLRCDPISSHATLYWYQQALGQGPEFLTYFNYEAQPDKSGLPSDRFSAERPEGSISTLTIQRTEQRDSAMYRCASSSELNQPQHFGDGTRLSIL.